The 29 T cell receptor beta chains in this list originate from one sample, sequenced in a study of T cells in Graves' hyperthyroidism and ophthalmopathy. Amplified TCR beta CDR3 regions came from RNA transcripts. The HTBI primer set was used in a first-round RT-PCR of the TCR CDR3. Using its own MiXCR run on the multiplex PCR reads, TCRdb lists one record per CDR3 protein. The sample comprises 600,000 to 900,000 distinct CDR3 sequences, 16% of which are singletons, and 8.4% rests with the top ten. Specimen: blood. These receptors came from a man younger than 30 with Graves' hyperthyroidism.

This clonotype was recorded many times. V gene TRBV5-6 combines with J gene TRBJ2-1, with TRBD2 identical over 8 bases. The CDR3 loop spans 15 amino acids. Germline values: CDR1 SGHDT, CDR2 YYEEEE. The junction had 4 bases not matched to a gene; V was cut back by 3 bases and J by 2 bases. The CDR3 here is CASSWGTRAYNEQFF. The DNA for the CDR3 is TGTGCCAGCAGCTGGGGGACTAGGGCCTACAATGAGCAGTTCTTC.

As DNA, the CDR3 is TGTGCCAGCAGCCAAGATTCGCACTCACCCCTCCACTTT. Encoded protein: CASSQDSHSPLHF. The rearrangement uses TRBV3-1 and TRBJ1-6; no reliable D call. The germline CDR1 and CDR2 sequences are LGHDT and YNNKEL (reference sequence). The CDR3 contains 13 residues. With 0 bases removed from V and 10 bases from J, the gap between germline ends came to 7 bases.

The chain uses TRBV20-1 and TRBJ2-1, with 9 bases that match TRBD2. The CDR3 loop spans 16 amino acids. V trimming: 3 bases; J trimming: 7 bases; junction bases outside the gene matches: 13. CDR1 is DFQATT, CDR2 SNEGSKA, per germline (reference sequence). CDR3 bases: TGCAGTGCTAGCGGAATAGCGGGGGAGGAGAGAAATGAGCAGTTCTTC. Protein product: CSASGIAGEERNEQFF.

This clonotype has at least ten counts. The chain joins TRBV28 to TRBJ2-7; 8 bases match TRBD2. The CDR3 runs 16 residues. V lost 3 bases, J lost 0 bases, and 7 bases stayed unmatched. Germline CDR1 and CDR2: MDHEN and SYDVKM. For the CDR3, the DNA is TGTGCCAGCAGTTTCTCGTTAGCGGGGCTCTCCTACGAGCAGTACTTC. Amino acid sequence: CASSFSLAGLSYEQYF.

This clonotype was counted many times. The CDR3 nucleotides are TGTGCCATCAGTGAGCCTGGAGGGGCCGGAACTAATGAAAAACTGTTTTTT. This sequence encodes CAISEPGGAGTNEKLFF. The chain joins TRBV10-3 to TRBJ1-4, with D possibly being TRBD1 (5 bases). This CDR3 comprises 17 residues. The germline V gene has CDR1 ENHRY and CDR2 SYGVKD. The V gene lost 2 bases and the J gene lost 1 base, with 14 bases spanning the gap.

This clonotype came up a few times. The rearrangement uses TRBV10-3 and TRBJ1-1; a possible D gene is TRBD1 (5 bases). Germline values: CDR1 ENHRY, CDR2 SYGVKD. V was clipped by 4 bases and J by 5 bases, with 11 bases between them. This CDR3 is 13 amino acids long. The CDR3 DNA follows: TGTGCCATCAGTGCCCAGGGTGGGACTGAAGCTTTCTTT. As protein: CAISAQGGTEAFF.

The table lists this clonotype with many counts. V and J are TRBV28 and TRBJ2-4; unclear D gene. Germline loops: CDR1 MDHEN, CDR2 SYDVKM. The CDR3 loop spans 14 amino acids. Trimming removed 5 bases at V and 5 bases at J, with 13 bases between. CDR3 loop: CASSRNLWENIQYF. For the CDR3, the DNA is TGTGCCAGCAGTCGGAACCTATGGGAAAACATTCAGTACTTC.

This clonotype was counted many times. The chain employs TRBV28 and TRBJ1-1; possible D gene TRBD1, 5 bases. CDR1 and CDR2 from the germline V gene are MDHEN and SYDVKM. The ends were cut back, 7 bases at V and 6 bases at J, with 18 bases in the middle. This CDR3 region has 14 residues. CDR3 loop: CASMYLGARPEAFF. CDR3 nucleotides: TGTGCCAGCATGTATCTAGGGGCGCGTCCTGAAGCTTTCTTT.

This clonotype was detected ten times or more. This chain links TRBV29-1 with TRBJ2-1, with TRBD2 identical over 8 bases. Germline V gives CDR1 SQVTM, CDR2 ANQGSEA. The V gene end was trimmed by 7 bases and the J gene end by 6 bases; junction bases not matched to a gene: 17. This CDR3 spans 16 amino acids. CDR3 nucleotides: TGCAGCGCCGGGGGGGGATCGGTCCCTGCGGGCAATGAGCAGTTCTTC. Translated, it gives CSAGGGSVPAGNEQFF.

With respect to this clonotype: A clone one base away is much larger, so this may be a read error. V and J are TRBV6-1 and TRBJ2-2; D remains unclear. V was pared by 8 bases and J by 3 bases, with 19 bases between. Germline CDR1 and CDR2: MNHNS and SASEGT. The CDR3 loop spans 16 amino acids. The CDR3 DNA is TGTGCCAGCCCTTCCCGAAGTAGAGGAGACACCGGGGAGCTGTTTTTT. It codes for CASPSRSRGDTGELFF.

At least ten counts were recorded for this clonotype. The rearrangement uses TRBV28 and TRBJ1-5, with a weak D call TRBD1 (6 bases). Germline V gene sequence: CDR1 MDHEN, CDR2 SYDVKM. The CDR3 totals 18 residues. V shed 5 bases and J shed 1 base, with 21 bases lying between them. The CDR3, as DNA: TGTGCCAGCAGTCCCCAGGCGTGGGGACAAGAGAGCAATCAGCCCCAGCATTTT. Encoded protein: CASSPQAWGQESNQPQHF.

This clonotype was counted only a few times. The rearrangement links TRBV2 to TRBJ2-7; 8 bases map to TRBD1. Germline V gene lookup returns CDR1 SNHLY and CDR2 FYNNEI. This CDR3 has 12 amino acids. Trimming at V came to 9 bases and at J to 3 bases, leaving 4 bases not matched to a gene. CDR3 in DNA: TGTGCCAGGCAGGGGGCGGGCTACGAGCAGTACTTC. Protein sequence: CARQGAGYEQYF.

This clonotype was seen a few times. The V gene is TRBV29-1, the J gene TRBJ2-7; D may be TRBD1 (5 bases). Germline CDR1 and CDR2: SQVTM and ANQGSEA. The CDR3 has 13 residues. Trimming stripped 7 bases from V and 0 bases from J, with 13 bases between. This CDR3 reads CSAQTVNSYEQYF. CDR3 DNA: TGCAGCGCCCAGACAGTAAACTCCTACGAGCAGTACTTC.

This clonotype was counted only a few times. The chain carries TRBV12-3 or TRBV12-4 and TRBJ1-4; weak D call: TRBD1 (6 bases). CDR3 length: 18 amino acids. The V and J ends lost 3 bases and 0 bases respectively, with 17 bases between them. CDR3: CASSFVMGHESTNEKLFF. For the CDR3, the DNA is TGTGCCAGCAGTTTCGTAATGGGACATGAATCAACTAATGAAAAACTGTTTTTT.

This clonotype came up many times. The chain links TRBV2 to TRBJ2-4, with TRBD1 identical over 8 bases. Per germline, CDR1 SNHLY and CDR2 FYNNEI. This CDR3 is built from 13 residues. Losses at the gene ends were 6 bases for V and 8 bases for J; bases not matched to a gene: 6. The chain's CDR3 is CASRGQGEDIQYF. The CDR3 DNA is TGTGCCAGCAGAGGACAGGGAGAAGACATTCAGTACTTC.

This clonotype came up many times. The chain uses TRBV12-3 or TRBV12-4 and TRBJ2-3; TRBD2 matches 7 bases. This CDR3 region has 12 residues. The junction had 8 bases not matched to a gene; V was cut back by 7 bases and J by 10 bases. CDR3 nucleotide sequence: TGTGCCAGCACCTGGGGGGGGAGAGCGCAGTATTTT. Translated: CASTWGGRAQYF.

This clonotype was detected many times. The rearrangement joins TRBV9 to TRBJ2-1; possible D gene TRBD2, 6 bases. Trimming cost V 0 bases and J 6 bases, with 13 bases left between them. Germline assignment: CDR1 SGDLS and CDR2 YYNGEE. This CDR3 has 15 residues. The CDR3 nucleotides read TGTGCCAGCAGCGTAGGGCCGGGAGCCACCAATGAGCAGTTCTTC. Protein product: CASSVGPGATNEQFF.

The V and J genes are TRBV27 and TRBJ2-3; D not certain. V gave up 3 bases and J gave up 4 bases, with 11 bases separating them. CDR3 length equals 14 residues. CDR1 MNHEY and CDR2 SMNVEV come from the germline V gene (reference sequence). CDR3 nucleotides: TGTGCCAGCAGTTTTGCCCAGAGTTCAGATACGCAGTATTTT. Its protein product is CASSFAQSSDTQYF.

In the case of this clonotype: A much larger clone differs by one base, so this may be a read error. The genes are TRBV25-1 and TRBJ2-7; no definite D call. This CDR3 has 11 amino acids. V was trimmed by 4 bases and J by 4 bases, leaving 5 bases between them. Germline V gene sequence: CDR1 MGHDK, CDR2 SYGVNS. The CDR3 loop reads CASSVEYEQYF. CDR3 sequence (DNA): TGTGCCAGCAGTGTAGAGTACGAGCAGTACTTC.

The CDR3 reads CASSVGPSSGNTIYF. The DNA of the CDR3 is TGTGCCAGCAGTGTAGGGCCAAGCTCTGGAAACACCATATATTTT. The gene calls are TRBV6-1 and TRBJ1-3; D gene uncertain. The CDR3 spans 15 residues. The germline gives CDR1 MNHNS, CDR2 SASEGT. Trimming took 4 bases from V and 0 from J, leaving 10 bases between them.

The table lists this clonotype with a count of one. One base away lies a much larger clone, so this may be a sequencing read error. V and J are TRBV18 and TRBJ2-4; D remains unclear. V lost 3 bases and J lost 0, with 9 bases in between. The germline CDR1 and CDR2 sequences are KGHSH and LQKENI. This CDR3 has 15 residues. For the CDR3, the DNA is TGTGCCAGCTCACCCCCACAGAGAGCCAAAAACATTCAGTACTTC. Its translation is CASSPPQRAKNIQYF.

The rearrangement uses TRBV2 and TRBJ1-6; D unresolved. The germline V gene has CDR1 SNHLY and CDR2 FYNNEI. Trimming took off 4 bases at V and 14 bases at J, with 9 bases between the two ends. The CDR3 totals 11 residues. This chain's CDR3 is CASSGSPTLHF. The CDR3 region has the DNA TGTGCCAGCAGTGGCAGTCCCACCCTCCACTTT.

Ten or more counts support this clonotype. This rearrangement joins TRBV7-2 to TRBJ2-7, with 8 bases matching TRBD2. The CDR3 consists of 17 residues. J was trimmed by 4 bases and V by 0 bases; bases with no gene match: 11. CDR1 SGHTA and CDR2 FQGNSA come from the germline V gene. CDR3 region: CASSLAVPTSGYYEQYF. CDR3 sequence (DNA): TGTGCCAGCAGCTTAGCAGTTCCTACTAGCGGATATTACGAGCAGTACTTC.

The chain recombines TRBV19 with TRBJ1-2; a possible D gene is TRBD1 (5 bases). Trimming removed 3 bases at V and 5 bases at J, with 10 bases between. Germline V gene sequence: CDR1 LNHDA, CDR2 SQIVND (reference sequence). The CDR3 runs to 13 residues. The CDR3 here is CASSIRRAYGYTF. CDR3 DNA: TGTGCCAGTAGTATCCGCAGGGCATATGGCTACACCTTC. The full variable domain, rest sourced from reference TRBV19 and TRBJ1-2, is DGGITQSPKYLFRKEGQNVTLSCEQNLNHDAMYWYRQDPGQGLRLIYYSQIVNDFQKGDIAEGYSVSREKKESFPLTVTSAQKNPTAFYLCASSIRRAYGYTFGSGTRLTVV.

As regards this clonotype: A much larger clone sits a single nucleotide away, making a read error possible. The chain is built from TRBV2 and TRBJ2-5; 9 nucleotides agree with TRBD1. The CDR3 runs 12 residues. Germline CDR1 is SNHLY and CDR2 is FYNNEI. Trimming at V came to 8 bases and at J to 4 bases, leaving 2 bases not matched to a gene. The CDR3 region has the DNA TGTGCCAGCGGGGACAGGGCAGAGACCCAGTACTTC. Its protein is CASGDRAETQYF.

This clonotype was seen repeatedly, ten times or more. This chain connects TRBV12-3 or TRBV12-4 to TRBJ2-3; D is uncertain. The CDR3 consists of 13 residues. V lost 10 bases to trimming and J lost 0 bases, with 11 bases between them. CDR3 residues: CATADSSTDTQYF. Here the CDR3 DNA reads TGTGCCACCGCGGATTCTAGCACAGATACGCAGTATTTT.

This clonotype occurred many times. Here the CDR3 reads CASSFQTTGEREQYF. In nucleotides, the CDR3 is TGTGCCAGCAGCTTCCAGACAACAGGGGAGCGCGAGCAGTACTTC. The chain couples TRBV11-3 to TRBJ2-7, with 7 bases lining up with TRBD1. The V gene end was trimmed by 3 bases and the J gene end by 6 bases; junction bases not matched to a gene: 11. There are 15 residues in the CDR3. CDR1 is SGHNT, CDR2 YENEEA, per germline.

The rearrangement joins TRBV28 to TRBJ2-3; TRBD2 matches 9 bases. Trimming took 2 bases from V and 5 from J; bases not matched to a gene: 8. From germline, CDR1 is MDHEN and CDR2 SYDVKM. The length of the CDR3 is 16 residues. CDR3 nucleotide sequence: TGTGCCAGCAGTTTAATAGGGCGGGAGGGCCGAGATACGCAGTATTTT. Residues: CASSLIGREGRDTQYF.

This clonotype was seen a few times. This chain uses TRBV2 with TRBJ1-1, with a weak D call TRBD1 (5 bases). V lost 0 bases, J lost 0 bases, and 14 bases lay in between. CDR3 length equals 17 residues. Germline V CDR1 and CDR2: SNHLY, FYNNEI. This chain's CDR3 is CASSEAMMRGMNTEAFF. CDR3 DNA sequence: TGTGCCAGCAGTGAAGCGATGATGAGGGGAATGAACACTGAAGCTTTCTTT.